This section outlines one TCR beta chain sequence together with its context. Relative to the germline gene, one junction end is altered; a read error may explain this. Amplification yielded TCR beta CDR3 regions, with RNA transcripts as the source. Primed by the HTBI set, a first-round RT-PCR was run on the TCR CDR3. From the multiplex PCR reads, TCRdb called clonotypes with MiXCR, one entry per CDR3 protein. The sample lists more than 50,000 distinct CDR3 sequences; 40% to 55% were seen once. The CDR3 covers 13 residues. Per the germline V gene, CDR1 is SEHNR and CDR2 is FQNEAQ (reference sequence). The data stem from a study of T cells in Graves' hyperthyroidism and ophthalmopathy.

The clonotype comes from a woman in her 30s with Graves' ophthalmopathy. The chain combines TRBV7-9 with TRBJ2-1, with TRBD1 matching 7 bases. The specimen was blood. The CDR3 coding sequence is TGCGCCAGCAGCCGACAGGGAAGGGATGAGCAATTCTTC. Its protein product is CASSRQGRDEQFF.